The 18 T cell receptor beta chains given below trace back to one sample, sequenced in a study of Graves' ophthalmopathy and Graves' hyperthyroidism. Amplified TCR beta CDR3 regions were obtained using RNA transcripts as template. HTBI-primed RT-PCR formed the first round, and a multiplex PCR formed the second. Via MiXCR, TCRdb re-called the multiplex PCR reads, giving one row per CDR3 protein. The table records about 740,000 distinct CDR3 sequences, approximately 40% of them present only once. Sample: peripheral blood. The receptors were gathered from an adult man with Graves' ophthalmopathy.

The table lists this clonotype with many counts. The rearrangement uses TRBV14 and TRBJ1-1; no clear D. Deletions cut 3 bases from V and 1 base from J, with 6 bases between. This CDR3 region has 13 residues. Looked up from germline, CDR1 is SGHDN and CDR2 is FVKESK. DNA for the CDR3: TGTGCCAGCAGCCAGGACCCGAACACTGAAGCTTTCTTT. The encoded protein is CASSQDPNTEAFF.

This clonotype was picked up many times. J is TRBJ1-5 and V is TRBV7-2, with 7 bases aligning to TRBD1. The CDR3 spans 13 residues. With V trimmed by 5 bases and J by 11 bases, 9 bases remained unmatched. The germline CDR1 and CDR2 sequences are SGHTA and FQGNSA. CDR3 nucleotide sequence: TGTGCCAGCAGCCAACAGGGGAGAGGAGCCCAGCATTTT. It translates to CASSQQGRGAQHF.

Points on this clonotype: A read error is likely, as this CDR3 ends without the conserved phenylalanine or tryptophan. The rearrangement joins TRBV7-9 to TRBJ2-5; a weak D match, TRBD1 (5 bases). The ends were cut back, 0 bases at V and 5 bases at J, with 10 bases in the middle. CDR1 and CDR2 from the germline V gene are SEHNR and FQNEAQ (reference sequence). The CDR3 loop spans 14 amino acids. CDR3 sequence: CASSLALGVETQYL. The CDR3 region has the DNA TGTGCCAGCAGCTTAGCTTTAGGGGTGGAGACCCAGTACCTC.

This clonotype was seen a handful of times. J is TRBJ1-5 and V is TRBV6-4; TRBD1 agrees at 8 bases. The CDR3 has 15 residues. Trimming cost V 6 bases and J 6 bases; bases outside gene matches: 10. CDR1 is MRHNA and CDR2 is SNTAGT in the germline V gene. The CDR3 reads CASSLNQGAGQPQHF. DNA of the CDR3: TGTGCCAGCAGCCTTAACCAGGGGGCCGGTCAGCCCCAGCATTTT.

The chain carries TRBV7-9 and TRBJ1-5, with a tentative D call TRBD1 (5 bases). Trimming shortened V by 5 bases and J by 2 bases, and 16 bases separated the two germline ends. The CDR3 is 16 residues long. Germline CDR1 reads SEHNR; CDR2 reads FQNEAQ (reference sequence). The CDR3 region is CASSHRRGEGNQPQHF. The CDR3 DNA sequence: TGTGCCAGCAGCCACCGACGGGGGGAAGGCAATCAGCCCCAGCATTTT.

This clonotype was counted many times. CDR3 residues: CSVQSGSGYEQYF. The DNA of the CDR3 is TGCAGCGTCCAAAGCGGGAGTGGTTACGAGCAGTACTTC. This chain uses TRBV29-1 with TRBJ2-7; 8 positions match TRBD2. Germline CDR1 reads SQVTM; CDR2 reads ANQGSEA. V dropped 6 bases and J dropped 4; count of bases not matched to a gene: 8. The CDR3 runs 13 residues.

The chain has TRBV7-2 and TRBJ2-2; D may be TRBD2 (6 bases). The germline V and J ends were trimmed by 5 bases and 5 bases, with 18 bases remaining between them. The CDR3 covers 16 residues. Germline V gene lookup returns CDR1 SGHTA and CDR2 FQGNSA. The CDR3 loop reads CASSPGLNIETGELFF. CDR3 nucleotide sequence: TGTGCCAGCAGCCCGGGACTCAACATTGAGACCGGGGAGCTGTTTTTT.

This clonotype occurred many times. The genes are TRBV24-1 and TRBJ1-2; D might be TRBD1 (5 bases). Between the trimmed V and J ends, which lost 4 bases and 5 bases, there was a span of 10 bases. This CDR3 has 13 amino acids. The germline V gene has CDR1 KGHDR and CDR2 SFDVKD. The CDR3 DNA sequence: TGTGCCACCAGTGAACAGGAGAATTATGGCTACACCTTC. This codes for CATSEQENYGYTF.

This clonotype was seen repeatedly, ten times or more. The rearrangement joins TRBV29-1 to TRBJ1-1; D gene unclear. This CDR3 has 13 residues. Between the trimmed V and J ends, which lost 4 bases and 2 bases, there was a span of 11 bases. CDR1 is SQVTM and CDR2 is ANQGSEA in the germline V gene. CDR3 region: CSVAPQRNTEAFF. The CDR3 region has the DNA TGCAGCGTTGCACCACAGAGAAACACTGAAGCTTTCTTT.

The chain is built from TRBV10-3 and TRBJ1-1; 10 bases fit TRBD1. Germline CDR1 is ENHRY and CDR2 is SYGVKD. Trimming cost V 5 bases and J 5 bases; bases outside gene matches: 8. This CDR3 comprises 15 residues. CDR3 coding DNA: TGTGCCATCAGTAAGGGTGGACAGGGGGGTACTGAAGCTTTCTTT. This codes for CAISKGGQGGTEAFF.

This clonotype was seen ten or more times. The rearrangement links TRBV15 to TRBJ2-5; a weak D match, TRBD1 (5 bases). Looked up from germline, CDR1 is LNHNV and CDR2 is YYDKDF (reference sequence). V lost 4 bases, J lost 7 bases, and 19 bases lay in between. The CDR3 is made up of 15 amino acids. CDR3 residues: CATSIGQGTVWTQYF. CDR3 in DNA: TGTGCCACCAGCATTGGGCAGGGCACGGTGTGGACCCAGTACTTC.

Ten or more counts support this clonotype. V and J are TRBV5-8 and TRBJ1-2; possible D gene TRBD1, 6 bases. Germline V gives CDR1 SGHTS, CDR2 YDEGEE. The CDR3 covers 14 residues. Trimming pared 5 bases from V and 7 bases from J, leaving 18 bases between. The CDR3: CASRGGHADAGYTF. Written as DNA, the CDR3 is TGTGCCAGCAGAGGGGGACACGCCGATGCTGGCTACACCTTC.

The chain recombines TRBV29-1 with TRBJ2-3; 7 bases line up with TRBD2. V was pared by 3 bases and J by 3 bases, with 9 bases of the junction left unmatched. Germline V gene data show CDR1 as SQVTM and CDR2 as ANQGSEA. There are 15 residues in the CDR3. The DNA of the CDR3 is TGCAGCGTTGATACCGGCGGGAGTCTGACAGATACGCAGTATTTT. It codes for CSVDTGGSLTDTQYF.

This clonotype was recorded at least ten times. V gene TRBV6-5 combines with J gene TRBJ1-1; 10 nucleotides match TRBD1. After removal of 4 bases from V and 6 bases from J, the junction contained 5 bases not matched to a gene. CDR1 is MNHEY and CDR2 is SVGAGI in the germline V gene. The CDR3 covers 14 residues. The DNA of the CDR3 is TGTGCCAGCAGTTCGGGGACAGGGGATTCTGAAGCTTTCTTT. It is translated as CASSSGTGDSEAFF.

This clonotype was counted ten times or more. The V and J genes are TRBV10-3 and TRBJ1-5, with unresolved D. Trimming shortened V by 3 bases and J by 5 bases, and 11 bases separated the two germline ends. Germline V gene data show CDR1 as ENHRY and CDR2 as SYGVKD. This CDR3 region has 14 residues. CDR3 residues: CAISDRSSDQPQHF. In DNA form, the CDR3 reads TGTGCCATCAGTGATCGATCGTCGGATCAGCCCCAGCATTTT.

This clonotype was counted at least ten times. This chain connects TRBV5-1 to TRBJ1-1, with D unclear. Germline values: CDR1 SGHRS, CDR2 YFSETQ. V was shortened by 0 bases and J by 0 bases, with 3 bases between the two germline ends. The CDR3 is 13 amino acids. In nucleotides, the CDR3 is TGCGCCAGCAGCTTGGAGCTGAACACTGAAGCTTTCTTT. Amino acid sequence: CASSLELNTEAFF.

V is TRBV25-1 and J is TRBJ1-6; D gene uncertain. The CDR3 has 13 residues. Germline loops: CDR1 MGHDK, CDR2 SYGVNS. CDR3 sequence (DNA): TGTGCTCAAATGGGCGCGGCGGATTCACCCCTCCACTTT. Residues: CAQMGAADSPLHF.

This clonotype was seen only a few times. The chain links TRBV7-9 to TRBJ1-6; 11 positions agree with TRBD1. Germline CDR1 and CDR2: SEHNR and FQNEAQ (reference sequence). The CDR3 is made up of 16 amino acids. V gave up 11 bases and J gave up 9 bases; unmatched junction bases: 15. The CDR3 loop reads CAWSDAAGTGGSPLHF. Here the CDR3 DNA reads TGTGCCTGGAGTGACGCCGCCGGGACAGGGGGTTCACCCCTCCACTTT.